The 19 T cell receptor beta chains below all came from one sample that was sequenced in a study of cytomegalovirus exposure and HLA in healthy donors. Vbeta (60) and Jbeta (13) primers were used in the PCR. Libraries were prepared by immunoSEQ multiplex PCR; TCRdb keeps only in-frame clonotypes and omits some of them. This sample has over 110,000 clones, with about 80% found just once. Material: PBMCs. All receptors come from an older woman in good health and CMV-seropositive.

This clone turned up a few times. J is TRBJ1-4 and V is TRBV14, with D perhaps matching TRBD1 (6 bases). Germline values: CDR1 SGHDN, CDR2 FVKESK. There are 16 residues in the CDR3. The V end was cut by 0 bases, the J end by 7 bases, with 15 bases between. CDR3 region: CASSQDRGGGREKLFF. The CDR3 nucleotides are TGTGCCAGCAGCCAAGATAGGGGCGGGGGCCGTGAAAAACTGTTTTTT.

The rearrangement links TRBV2 to TRBJ2-5; perhaps TRBD1 as D (7 bases). The germline gives CDR1 SNHLY, CDR2 FYNNEI. The V and J ends lost 5 bases and 1 base respectively, with 14 bases between them. CDR3 length equals 15 residues. CDR3 sequence: CASSQGGQSQETQYF. The DNA of the CDR3 is TGTGCCAGCAGTCAGGGGGGACAGTCCCAAGAGACCCAGTACTTC.

The chain links TRBV2 to TRBJ2-5; 8 bases agree with TRBD2. CDR1 SNHLY and CDR2 FYNNEI come from the germline V gene. Unmatched junction bases numbered 5, after V lost 0 bases and J lost 5 bases. The CDR3 is 15 residues long. The CDR3 here is CASSEARGAGETQYF. CDR3 DNA: TGTGCCAGCAGTGAAGCGCGGGGGGCTGGGGAGACCCAGTACTTC.

This chain connects TRBV7-3 to TRBJ2-1, with D uncertain. The CDR3 runs 13 residues. The V end was cut by 6 bases, the J end by 5 bases, with 11 bases between. Germline values: CDR1 SGHTA, CDR2 FQGTGA. CDR3 nucleotides: TGTGCCAGCAGTCTAGGCTCTAACAATGAGCAGTTCTTC. Encoded protein: CASSLGSNNEQFF.

V gene TRBV28 combines with J gene TRBJ2-3, with 11 bases identical to TRBD2. Losses at the gene ends were 10 bases for V and 4 bases for J; bases not matched to a gene: 10. CDR1 is MDHEN and CDR2 is SYDVKM in the germline V gene. CDR3 length equals 15 residues. In nucleotides, the CDR3 is TGTGCCACCCTGGGGGTAGCGGGAGGGCCAGATACGCAGTATTTT. Its protein product is CATLGVAGGPDTQYF.

This CDR3 reads CASSQVVDRVNYGYTF. The CDR3 bases are TGCGCCAGCAGCCAAGTCGTGGACAGGGTGAACTATGGCTACACCTTC. The rearrangement links TRBV4-1 to TRBJ1-2; 8 bases align to TRBD1. V was pared by 1 base and J by 2 bases, with 6 bases of the junction left unmatched. Germline CDR1 MGHRA, CDR2 YSYEKL. This CDR3 comprises 16 residues.

The chain has TRBV18 and TRBJ2-5; 8 nucleotides agree with TRBD1. V trimming: 3 bases; J trimming: 5 bases; junction bases outside the gene matches: 5. Germline V gives CDR1 KGHSH, CDR2 LQKENI. This CDR3 comprises 14 residues. CDR3 nucleotides: TGTGCCAGCTCACCCCCTGGACAGGGCGAGACCCAGTACTTC. Residues: CASSPPGQGETQYF.

The chain has TRBV7-8 and TRBJ2-3; 8 nucleotides align to TRBD2. The CDR3 is 16 residues long. Germline assignment: CDR1 SGHVS and CDR2 FQNEAQ. J gave up 4 bases and V 3 bases, and 9 bases lay outside the gene matches. The CDR3 loop is CASSFAGLEEADTQYF. As DNA, the CDR3 is TGTGCCAGCAGCTTCGCGGGACTAGAAGAAGCAGATACGCAGTATTTT.

This chain uses TRBV1 with TRBJ2-7; no DNA check was done on the table's D call, TRBD1. TRBV1 is a pseudogene. The CDR3 sequence is 15 residues long. The CDR3 sequence: CTSSQKKRDTYEQYF. For the CDR3, the DNA is TGCACCAGCAGCCAAAAAAAAAGGGACACCTACGAGCAGTACTTC.

This clone has a handful of counts. The rearrangement links TRBV19 to TRBJ1-5; no reliable D call. The CDR3 is 12 residues long. In germline, CDR1 is LNHDA, CDR2 SQIVND (reference sequence). Trimming cost V 3 bases and J 6 bases, with 6 bases left between them. The CDR3 DNA reads as TGTGCCAGTAGTATTGCGGTTCAGCCCCAGCATTTT. It translates to CASSIAVQPQHF.

The chain employs TRBV4-2 and TRBJ1-4; D might be TRBD1 (6 bases). The germline V gene has CDR1 LGHNA and CDR2 YNFKEQ. This CDR3 is built from 17 residues. Trimming removed 0 bases at V and 0 bases at J, with 11 bases between. CDR3 sequence: CASSQDPRTATNEKLFF. DNA of the CDR3: TGTGCCAGCAGCCAAGATCCTAGGACAGCAACTAATGAAAAACTGTTTTTT.

This clone was seen a single time. The chain couples TRBV29-1 to TRBJ2-7, with TRBD1 matching over 7 bases. CDR3 length equals 11 residues. The germline V gene has CDR1 SQVTM and CDR2 ANQGSEA. V dropped 7 bases and J dropped 3; count of bases not matched to a gene: 3. CDR3 bases: TGCAGCGCCGGGACAGACTACGAGCAGTACTTC. This encodes CSAGTDYEQYF.

The chain carries TRBV6-5 and TRBJ2-7; TRBD1 matches 9 bases. The CDR3 covers 14 residues. The germline V gene encodes CDR1 MNHEY and CDR2 SVGAGI. Unmatched junction bases numbered 6, after V lost 6 bases and J lost 3 bases. The CDR3 loop is CASRYGQGIYEQYF. In DNA, the CDR3 is TGTGCCAGCAGATACGGACAGGGGATCTACGAGCAGTACTTC.

This clone was counted once. The genes are TRBV28 and TRBJ1-2; 7 bases agree with TRBD1. CDR3 size: 13 residues. The germline CDR1 and CDR2 sequences are MDHEN and SYDVKM. V shed 2 bases and J 7 bases; nucleotides not matched to a gene: 4. The CDR3 region is CASSLRTGRGYTF. DNA for the CDR3: TGTGCCAGCAGTTTAAGGACAGGCCGTGGCTACACCTTC.

The V call is TRBV5-4, the J call TRBJ2-1, with 13 positions matching TRBD2. The CDR3 length is 15 residues. The trim removed 4 bases at V and 8 bases at J, leaving 6 bases unmatched. Germline CDR1 and CDR2: SGHNT and YYREEE (reference sequence). Written as DNA, the CDR3 is TGTGCCAGCAGCCCCACTAGCGGGAGGGCCTATGAGCAGTTCTTC. Translation: CASSPTSGRAYEQFF.

The chain carries TRBV19 and TRBJ2-7; no reliable D call. Between the trimmed V and J ends, which lost 6 bases and 0 bases, there was a span of 15 bases. The CDR3 spans 15 residues. Germline-derived CDR1 and CDR2 are LNHDA and SQIVND (reference sequence). The DNA of the CDR3 is TGTGCCAGTAGATCGACAATTGATAGCTCCTACGAGCAGTACTTC. Encoded protein: CASRSTIDSSYEQYF.

This chain joins TRBV11-2 and TRBJ2-3; 7 bases line up with TRBD2. The CDR3 spans 15 residues. Looked up from germline, CDR1 is SGHAT and CDR2 is FQNNGV. J was trimmed by 3 bases and V by 2 bases; bases with no gene match: 5. Here the CDR3 reads CASSLMRGGTDTQYF. CDR3 coding DNA: TGTGCCAGCAGCTTAATGCGGGGAGGGACAGATACGCAGTATTTT.

The chain is built from TRBV4-2 and TRBJ1-5, with 7 bases that match TRBD1. Unmatched junction bases numbered 6, after V lost 3 bases and J lost 1 base. This CDR3 is built from 16 residues. Germline values: CDR1 LGHNA, CDR2 YNFKEQ. The CDR3, as DNA: TGTGCCAGCAGCCAGTCGACAGGGAGAAGCAATCAGCCCCAGCATTTT. Translating gives CASSQSTGRSNQPQHF.

The chain recombines TRBV7-2 with TRBJ2-5; 7 bases match TRBD2. The J call may be mistaken, given a closer DNA end match to TRBJ2-7. Germline V CDR1 and CDR2: SGHTA, FQGNSA. This CDR3 has 12 amino acids. Written as DNA, the CDR3 is TGTGCCAGCAAGCCTTGGGGGGGCGAGCAGTACTTC. Encoded protein: CASKPWGGEQYF.